One sample yielded the 12 T cell receptor beta chains listed below, sequenced in a study of CD8 T cells in Susac syndrome. RNA amounts of about 0.5 to 1 ug underwent reverse transcription with random hexamers. TCRdb re-derived calls from the immunoSEQ multiplex PCR reads in MiXCR, one entry per CDR3 protein. The sample records some 180,000 distinct CDR3 sequences, 85% to 95% being singletons. Source material: CD4+ T cells from PBMCs. These receptors were taken from a human donor in good health.

This clonotype was counted a few times. The V call is TRBV6-5, the J call TRBJ1-2; 7 bases are a match to TRBD1. V lost 7 bases, J lost 1 base, and 6 bases stayed unmatched. The CDR3 extends over 14 amino acids. CDR1 and CDR2 from the germline V gene are MNHEY and SVGAGI. The CDR3: CASKRTGINYGYTF. CDR3 DNA sequence: TGTGCCAGCAAACGGACAGGCATTAACTATGGCTACACCTTC.

The J gene is TRBJ2-7, the V gene TRBV7-2; D possibly corresponds to TRBD2 (6 bases). V lost 1 base, J lost 5 bases, and 15 bases lay in between. The CDR3 is 15 residues long. The V gene's germline CDR1 is SGHTA and CDR2 FQGNSA. CDR3 coding DNA: TGTGCCAGCAGCTTAGAGGGACTCGCGTTTAACGAGCAGTACTTC. It codes for CASSLEGLAFNEQYF.

J is TRBJ2-7 and V is TRBV6-2 or TRBV6-3; 13 nucleotides agree with TRBD2. V lost 6 bases and J lost 2; bases outside the gene matches: 4. The CDR3 consists of 15 residues. In germline, CDR1 is MNHEY, CDR2 SVGEGT. CDR3 protein: CASRQGLAGAYEQYF. In DNA, the CDR3 is TGTGCCAGCAGGCAAGGACTAGCGGGAGCCTACGAGCAGTACTTC.

This clonotype was seen more than once but under ten times. The chain recombines TRBV13 with TRBJ2-1; tentative D call: TRBD1 (6 bases). V dropped 2 bases and J dropped 4 bases, with 9 bases sitting between them. This CDR3 spans 14 amino acids. Germline CDR1 PRHDT, CDR2 FYEKMQ (reference sequence). The CDR3 nucleotides read TGTGCCAGCAGCTTAACGCAGGGGTACAATGAGCAGTTCTTC. The encoded protein is CASSLTQGYNEQFF.

This clonotype was observed once. V usage is TRBV11-1 and J usage is TRBJ2-1; the match to TRBD2 covers 11 bases. Germline CDR1 reads SGHAT; CDR2 reads FQDESV (reference sequence). With V trimmed by 8 bases and J by 0 bases, 6 bases remained unmatched. This CDR3 is built from 16 residues. The CDR3 sequence is CASGTSGTLSYNEQFF. CDR3 nucleotides: TGTGCCAGCGGGACTAGCGGAACCCTCTCCTACAATGAGCAGTTCTTC.

The chain is built from TRBV5-1 and TRBJ2-2; D perhaps matches TRBD2 (5 bases). This CDR3 is 16 amino acids long. Germline V lookup: CDR1 SGHRS, CDR2 YFSETQ. The ends were cut back, 0 bases at V and 0 bases at J, with 9 bases in the middle. The CDR3 bases are TGCGCCAGCAGCTTGGAGAGCGGATCGAACACCGGGGAGCTGTTTTTT. Translating gives CASSLESGSNTGELFF.

The chain carries TRBV20-1 and TRBJ2-7; 10 bases match TRBD2. This CDR3 has 14 residues. With V trimmed by 5 bases and J by 7 bases, 11 bases remained unmatched. The germline V gene encodes CDR1 DFQATT and CDR2 SNEGSKA (reference sequence). The CDR3 coding sequence is TGCAGTGCTCTTGGACTAGCGGCCTCTAGGGAGCAGTACTTC. It specifies CSALGLAASREQYF.

The gene calls are TRBV29-1 and TRBJ1-5; weak D call: TRBD1 (5 bases). Trimming removed 7 bases at V and 4 bases at J, with 17 bases between. Per germline, CDR1 SQVTM and CDR2 ANQGSEA. This CDR3 contains 14 residues. The CDR3 reads CSAQWGGTNQPQHF. For the CDR3, the DNA is TGCAGCGCCCAGTGGGGGGGTACTAATCAGCCCCAGCATTTT. The full variable domain, in which reference TRBV29-1 and TRBJ1-5 provide the parts outside the CDR3, is SAVISQKPSRDICQRGTSLTIQCQVDSQVTMMFWYRQQPGQSLTLIATANQGSEATYESGFVIDKFPISRPNLTFSTLTVSNMSPEDSSIYLCSAQWGGTNQPQHFGDGTRLSIL.

DNA for the CDR3: TGTGCCAGCAGCCAAGATGGGAGGTTAGAGACCCAGTACTTC. This translates into CASSQDGRLETQYF. The genes are TRBV3-1 and TRBJ2-5; D is perhaps TRBD2 (6 bases). V shed 0 bases and J shed 4 bases, with 9 bases lying between them. This CDR3 is 14 amino acids long. Germline V gene data show CDR1 as LGHDT and CDR2 as YNNKEL (reference sequence).

The chain couples TRBV30 to TRBJ2-3; 9 nucleotides agree with TRBD1. V was pared by 3 bases and J by 6 bases, with 10 bases of the junction left unmatched. Per the germline V gene, CDR1 is GTSNPN and CDR2 is SVGIG (reference sequence). This CDR3 comprises 15 residues. The CDR3 DNA reads as TGTGCCTGGAGCAAAGGACAGGGGACAAGCGATACGCAGTATTTT. This encodes CAWSKGQGTSDTQYF.

This chain joins TRBV20-1 and TRBJ2-7; TRBD1 is a possible D gene (6 bases). Per germline, CDR1 DFQATT and CDR2 SNEGSKA (reference sequence). V lost 1 base and J lost 5, with 24 bases in between. The CDR3 has 17 amino acids. CDR3: CSARASNRQAPTHEQYF. The CDR3 region has the DNA TGCAGTGCTAGAGCCTCAAATAGACAGGCTCCTACGCACGAGCAGTACTTC.

V usage is TRBV28 and J usage is TRBJ2-1; D could derive from TRBD1 or TRBD2 (5 bases each). This CDR3 spans 15 amino acids. Germline loops: CDR1 MDHEN, CDR2 SYDVKM. Trimming cost V 5 bases and J 8 bases, with 19 bases left between them. This CDR3 reads CASSTAGTTPDEQFF. The DNA for the CDR3 is TGTGCCAGCAGTACCGCCGGGACGACCCCTGATGAGCAGTTCTTC.